This T cell receptor (beta chain) appears in the sequencing data of a study of T cells after somatic rescue of genetic block. The germline gives CDR1 SGHVS, CDR2 FQNEAQ. Trimming cost V 1 base and J 3 bases, with 15 bases left between them. This CDR3 comprises 16 residues. A single count supports this clone. Generated by immunoSEQ multiplex PCR, the TCRdb table keeps only in-frame clones and is missing some. Here the sample spans around 70,000 clones, 85% to 95% being singletons. V usage is TRBV7-8 and J usage is TRBJ1-1; D is perhaps TRBD1 (5 bases). Sequencing was carried out using peripheral blood mononuclear cells (PBMCs). This receptor was taken from a man aged 35 to 55. The CDR3 DNA reads as TGTGCCAGCAGCTTAGTTCGGCGGGACGGGGACACTGAAGCTTTCTTT. It specifies CASSLVRRDGDTEAFF.